This T cell receptor beta chain is from a study of T cells after yellow fever vaccination (dated by TCRdb to about 2019). In terms of the full investigation: Libraries from fractions with low cell numbers were prepared with the SMART-Seq v4 Ultra Low Input RNA kit. To track T-cell clones before and after primary and booster YFV17D yellow fever vaccination, bulk TCR alpha and beta repertoires were sequenced longitudinally. Two healthy male donors, one aged 18 to 30 and one aged 30 to 40 years, were included in the cohort. Blood samples were taken at several timepoints before and after primary and secondary immunization, and bulk PBMC replicates and cell subsets were isolated.

Counted from cysteine to phenylalanine, this CDR3 has 14 amino acids. Of all the DNA, just the CDR3 is kept, 42 bases in frame from base 1. V is reduced by 7 bases and J by 4 bases, leaving a spacing of 18 bases between them. CDR1 and CDR2 (SQVTM, ANQGSEA) derive from the germline V gene. The treatment or condition label, as the study defines it: live attenuated yellow fever vaccine strain. PBMCs were isolated from peripheral blood using a standard Ficoll-Paque protocol. Dynabeads CD4 and CD8 positive selection kits were used to isolate the CD4 and CD8 T-cell fractions. TriZol was used to extract RNA from bulk PBMCs, CD4 and CD8 fractions, and dextramer-positive and dextramer-negative fractions. General conclusions and limits of the study: Most clones expanded after primary vaccination (almost 98% of CD4 and over 80% of CD8) were re-detected after the booster, suggesting that broad memory maintenance occurred. A small fraction of clonotypes appeared in both the CD4 and CD8 compartments, likely as a result of convergent recombination. Only a couple of donors were included in the study, so the extent to which the findings can be generalized is limited. Compared with the primary T-cell response, the secondary T-cell response was faster but weaker, reaching its peak on day 5 rather than on day 15. FACS-sorted repertoires could contain abundant contaminating clonotypes from the bulk population, so computational filtering was required.

Sequenced using an Illumina NovaSeq 6000. TCR cDNA was synthesized by 5'RACE template switching, through which a universal primer site and unique molecular identifiers were introduced. Priming of cDNA synthesis was performed from both the TCR alpha and TCR beta constant segments. Two PCR steps were used to amplify libraries, with sample barcodes and sequencing adapters being added in the second step. Sequencing of libraries was done on Illumina HiSeq 2500 (2x100 bp) or NovaSeq (2x150 bp). Processing in the source paper ran as follows. MIGEC was used to demultiplex reads and collapse the reads into UMI consensus sequences, and MiXCR was used for V(D)J alignment. Using edgeR on replicate PBMC samples, clonotypes were called vaccine-responding if FDR was below 0.01 and the log2 fold change was above 5 up to day 15. Each bulk clonotype was labeled CD4 or CD8 based on which sequenced repertoire, CD4 or CD8, contained the clonotype at higher abundance. TCRdb ran its own pipeline on the public reads, namely fastp trimming at Q25 and MiXCR clone calling, and kept in-frame beta chains. Identical CDR3 proteins give one entry, which carries the most common genes and DNA. TCRdb, not the authors, supplied the V and J calls. This sample has about 220,000 distinct CDR3 sequences in its table, and more than 3% of those were observed once. 3.2% of the sample is taken by the ten largest.

Concerning this clonotype: Its antigen is unknown. Per-base qualities were not stored, and no clone one base away is much larger.

The material sequenced was CD4+ T cells sorted from PBMCs, taken 10 days after the yellow fever booster vaccination. This receptor chain uses TRBV29-1 and TRBJ2-3; no D gene call is confident. The TCR was taken from a man younger than 30 who received the YFV17D yellow fever vaccine. The encoded CDR3 is CSGKVGFDSDTQYF. The DNA sequence is given as TGCAGCGGAAAAGTCGGTTTCGACTCAGATACGCAGTATTTT.